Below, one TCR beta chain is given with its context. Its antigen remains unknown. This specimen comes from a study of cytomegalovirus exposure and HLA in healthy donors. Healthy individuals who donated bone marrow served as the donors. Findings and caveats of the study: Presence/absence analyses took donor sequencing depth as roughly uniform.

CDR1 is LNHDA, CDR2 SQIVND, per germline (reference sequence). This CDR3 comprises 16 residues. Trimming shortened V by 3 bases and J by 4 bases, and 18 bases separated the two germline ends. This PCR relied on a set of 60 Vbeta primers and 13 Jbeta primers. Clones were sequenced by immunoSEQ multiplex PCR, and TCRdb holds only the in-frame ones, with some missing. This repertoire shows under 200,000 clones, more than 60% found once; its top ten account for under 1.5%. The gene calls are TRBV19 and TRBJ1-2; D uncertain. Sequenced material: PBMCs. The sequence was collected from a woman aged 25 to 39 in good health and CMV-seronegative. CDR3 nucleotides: TGTGCCAGTAGTATGACCACACCTAGCGGGAGCTATGGCTACACCTTC. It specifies CASSMTTPSGSYGYTF.